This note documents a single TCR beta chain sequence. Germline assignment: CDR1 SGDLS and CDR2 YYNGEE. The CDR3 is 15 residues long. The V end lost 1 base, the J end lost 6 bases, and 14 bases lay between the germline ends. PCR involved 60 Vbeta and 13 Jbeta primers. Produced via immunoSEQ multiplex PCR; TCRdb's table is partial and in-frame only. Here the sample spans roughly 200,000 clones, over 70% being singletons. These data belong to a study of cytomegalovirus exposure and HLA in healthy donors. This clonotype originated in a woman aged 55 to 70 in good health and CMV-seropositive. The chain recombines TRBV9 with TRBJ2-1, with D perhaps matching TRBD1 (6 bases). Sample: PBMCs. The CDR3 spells CASSVSVGTSNEQFF. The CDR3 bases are TGTGCCAGCAGCGTAAGTGTAGGGACAAGCAATGAGCAGTTCTTC. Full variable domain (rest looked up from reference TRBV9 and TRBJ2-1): DSGVTQTPKHLITATGQRVTLRCSPRSGDLSVYWYQQSLDQGLQFLIQYYNGEERAKGNILERFSAQQFPDLHSELNLSSLELGDSALYFCASSVSVGTSNEQFFGPGTRLTVL.